The entry that follows covers one T cell receptor (beta chain) sequence. The data stem from a study of blood T cell repertoires in COVID-19. Study-wide context: The study drew acute and convalescent COVID-19 samples from the United States, Italy and Spain. Sample material is recorded as cDNA or gDNA derived from T cells, B-cell-depleted T cells, or PBMCs.

The CDR3 totals 14 residues. In germline, CDR1 is MNHEY, CDR2 SMNVEV (reference sequence). J gave up 7 bases and V 6 bases, and 12 bases lay outside the gene matches. Clones were read by immunoSEQ multiplex PCR, and TCRdb kept only the in-frame ones, dropping some. Of around 260,000 clones in the sample, around nine tenths were seen once. The genes are TRBV27 and TRBJ2-7, with 7 bases aligning to TRBD1. Sequenced material: peripheral blood. This receptor was obtained from a man aged 40-50 years who had recovered from COVID-19. CDR3 sequence (DNA): TGTGCCAGCAGCCGGGACAGAGCTCCTTTAGAGCAGTACTTC. It encodes CASSRDRAPLEQYF.